These T cell receptor beta chains were read from a single sample in a study of T cells expressing NK-cell markers. TCRdb reworked the 5' RACE reads into one entry per CDR3 protein, no DNA. This table holds 550,000 to 600,000 distinct CDR3 sequences. The sequencing input was blood T cells: a sorted CD56 or NKG2C T cell subset, CD4+ or CD8+ T cells, or bulk PBMC T cells (not recorded which). The receptors derive from a man aged 18-30 years in good health. The CDR3 runs from the conserved cysteine through the conserved F or W. Fields, in order: V gene, J gene, CDR3 protein.

v_gene: TRBV20-1; j_gene: TRBJ2-3; CDR3aa: CSASGKTGPGLDTQYF
v_gene: TRBV7-9; j_gene: TRBJ2-5; CDR3aa: CASSSRPTLGETQYF
v_gene: TRBV6-1; j_gene: TRBJ1-5; CDR3aa: CASSEAGYNEPQHF
v_gene: TRBV4-2; j_gene: TRBJ2-1; CDR3aa: CASSQDPRTSGRISSYNEQFF
v_gene: TRBV7-2; j_gene: TRBJ2-7; CDR3aa: CASSLVGQVYEQYF
v_gene: TRBV12-3/TRBV12-4; j_gene: TRBJ1-5; CDR3aa: CASSFRAGGDQPQHF
v_gene: TRBV20-1; j_gene: TRBJ2-7; CDR3aa: CSARQYSGRPHSLYEQYF
v_gene: TRBV20-1; j_gene: TRBJ2-1; CDR3aa: CSASPGTSNNEQFF
v_gene: TRBV27; j_gene: TRBJ2-7; CDR3aa: CASSLSSGVVNEQYF
v_gene: TRBV7-9; j_gene: TRBJ2-7; CDR3aa: CASSLPGTSGSYEQYF
v_gene: TRBV20-1; j_gene: TRBJ2-4; CDR3aa: CSARDYGEGAKNIQYF
v_gene: TRBV11-2; j_gene: TRBJ2-7; CDR3aa: CASSLGAWTYEQYF
v_gene: TRBV4-2; j_gene: TRBJ2-3; CDR3aa: CASSQDNGLAGEDTQYF
v_gene: TRBV5-1; j_gene: TRBJ2-7; CDR3aa: CASSSDGRVENYEQYF
v_gene: TRBV9; j_gene: TRBJ1-1; CDR3aa: CASSATGNMNTEAFF
v_gene: TRBV12-3/TRBV12-4; j_gene: TRBJ2-1; CDR3aa: CASSLVASGAYNEQFF
v_gene: TRBV2; j_gene: TRBJ2-3; CDR3aa: CASSEFWGTDTQYF
v_gene: TRBV5-1; j_gene: TRBJ2-1; CDR3aa: CASSPPILAGGYNEQFF
v_gene: TRBV11-2; j_gene: TRBJ2-5; CDR3aa: CASRKGGLETQYF
v_gene: TRBV7-9; j_gene: TRBJ2-4; CDR3aa: CASSRRTGIQYF
v_gene: TRBV12-3/TRBV12-4; j_gene: TRBJ2-2; CDR3aa: CASSLPGLAIGELFF
v_gene: TRBV29-1; j_gene: TRBJ2-1; CDR3aa: CSVGPRQGAGEQFF
v_gene: TRBV24-1; j_gene: TRBJ2-3; CDR3aa: CATSEPTGELNTQYF
v_gene: TRBV2; j_gene: TRBJ2-1; CDR3aa: CASSWGLSYNEQFF
v_gene: TRBV6-2/TRBV6-3; j_gene: TRBJ2-1; CDR3aa: CASSYSASGRREQFF
v_gene: TRBV20-1; j_gene: TRBJ2-3; CDR3aa: CSALLDRRDTDTQYF
v_gene: TRBV5-6; j_gene: TRBJ2-7; CDR3aa: CASSLAGQKGSEQYF
v_gene: TRBV11-2; j_gene: TRBJ2-3; CDR3aa: CASRVTGADTQYF
v_gene: TRBV28; j_gene: TRBJ2-1; CDR3aa: CASSALAGAYNEQFF
v_gene: TRBV7-6; j_gene: TRBJ2-5; CDR3aa: CASSEGQGRYQETQYF
v_gene: TRBV20-1; j_gene: TRBJ2-7; CDR3aa: CSARGSRGRTYEQYF
v_gene: TRBV5-1; j_gene: TRBJ2-5; CDR3aa: CASSSDRDYFKETQYF
v_gene: TRBV12-5; j_gene: TRBJ2-5; CDR3aa: CASGSPLTQRGETQYF
v_gene: TRBV12-5; j_gene: TRBJ2-5; CDR3aa: CASGLDRVSETQYF
v_gene: TRBV12-3/TRBV12-4; j_gene: TRBJ2-3; CDR3aa: CASSFTDHPGTDTQYF
v_gene: TRBV4-2; j_gene: TRBJ2-7; CDR3aa: CASSPTVGGSYEQYF
v_gene: TRBV13; j_gene: TRBJ2-7; CDR3aa: CASSSRDRGLYEQYF
v_gene: TRBV29-1; j_gene: TRBJ2-3; CDR3aa: CSVERRANTDTQYF
v_gene: TRBV12-5; j_gene: TRBJ1-4; CDR3aa: CASGLVIGLENEKLFF
v_gene: TRBV20-1; j_gene: TRBJ2-1; CDR3aa: CSARVSSNEQFF
v_gene: TRBV4-1; j_gene: TRBJ2-6; CDR3aa: CASSQEGRKSSGANVLTF
v_gene: TRBV6-5; j_gene: TRBJ2-1; CDR3aa: CASSSWGGRNEQFF